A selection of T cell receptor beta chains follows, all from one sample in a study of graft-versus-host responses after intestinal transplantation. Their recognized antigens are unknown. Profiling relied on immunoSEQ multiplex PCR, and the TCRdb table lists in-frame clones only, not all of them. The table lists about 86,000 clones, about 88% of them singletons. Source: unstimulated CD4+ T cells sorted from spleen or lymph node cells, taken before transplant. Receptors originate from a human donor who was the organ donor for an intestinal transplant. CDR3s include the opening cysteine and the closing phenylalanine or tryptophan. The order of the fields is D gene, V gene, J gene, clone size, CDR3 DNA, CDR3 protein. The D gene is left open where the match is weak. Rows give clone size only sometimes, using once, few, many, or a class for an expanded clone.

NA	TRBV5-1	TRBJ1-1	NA	TGCGCCAGCAGCATAACAGGATCGAACACTGAAGCTTTCTTT	CASSITGSNTEAFF
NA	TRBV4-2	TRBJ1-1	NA	TGTGCCAGCAGCCAAAAAGGGCGGGGCACTGAAGCTTTCTTT	CASSQKGRGTEAFF
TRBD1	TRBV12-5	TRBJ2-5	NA	TGTGCTAGCTCGGGACAGGGGGTAGAGACCCAGTACTTC	CASSGQGVETQYF
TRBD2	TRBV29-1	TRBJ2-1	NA	TGCAGCGCCATTAGCGGGGGGGTTCTTTACAATGAGCAGTTCTTC	CSAISGGVLYNEQFF
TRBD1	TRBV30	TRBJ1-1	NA	TGTGCCTGGAGGAGGGGACAGCCAATTGAAGCTTTCTTT	CAWRRGQPIEAFF
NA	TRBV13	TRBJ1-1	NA	TGTGCCAGCAGCTTGGGACTGAGGGCTTTCTTT	CASSLGLRAFF
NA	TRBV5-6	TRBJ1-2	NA	TGTGCCAGCAGCTCGAGAGGACAGACGTATGGCTACACCTTC	CASSSRGQTYGYTF
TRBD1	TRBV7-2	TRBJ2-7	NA	TGTGCCAGCAGCTTAGGCGGGACAGGGGGAGGGAACGAGCAGTACTTC	CASSLGGTGGGNEQYF
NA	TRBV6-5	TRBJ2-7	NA	TGTGCCAGCAGTTACCCGGGCGGGTACGAGCAGTACTTC	CASSYPGGYEQYF
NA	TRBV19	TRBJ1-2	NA	TGTGCCAGTAATACGAGGGATGGCTACACCTTC	CASNTRDGYTF
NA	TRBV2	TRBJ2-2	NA	TGTGCCAGCAAGACAGAGACCTACACCGGGGAGCTGTTTTTT	CASKTETYTGELFF
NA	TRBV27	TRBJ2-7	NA	TGTGCCAGCAGTTCCCTTGCGGGGAGGAGCTCCTACGAGCAGTACTTC	CASSSLAGRSSYEQYF
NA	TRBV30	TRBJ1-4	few	TGTGCCTGGAGTGTAAACCTCGGGGAAAAACTGTTTTTT	CAWSVNLGEKLFF
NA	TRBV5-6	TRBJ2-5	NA	TGTGCCAGCAGCCGGGAGAGGAGGCCAGAGACCCAGTACTTC	CASSRERRPETQYF
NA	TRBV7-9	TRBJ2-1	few	TGTGCCAGCATGGCGGGAAACATCAATGAGCAGTTCTTC	CASMAGNINEQFF
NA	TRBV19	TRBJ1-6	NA	TGTGCCAGTAGTGTCAGGGAGGCTCGCAATTCACCCCTCCACTTT	CASSVREARNSPLHF
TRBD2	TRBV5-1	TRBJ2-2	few	TGCGCCAGCAGCTCACCCGGGACTAGCGGGGAATGGGGGGAGCTGTTTTTT	CASSSPGTSGEWGELFF
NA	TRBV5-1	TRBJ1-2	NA	TGCGCCAGCAGCTTGGAGGGGGTGATCAACTATGGCTACACCTTC	CASSLEGVINYGYTF
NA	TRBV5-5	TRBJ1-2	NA	TGTGCCAGCAGCTTAGACAGTGGCTACACCTTC	CASSLDSGYTF
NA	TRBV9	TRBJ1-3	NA	TGTGCCAGCAGCGTAGCGGCGGCCTCTGGAAACACCATATATTTT	CASSVAAASGNTIYF
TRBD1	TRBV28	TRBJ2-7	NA	TGTGCCAGCAGCCAGACCGGACAGGGCTTGTGGTACGAGCAGTACTTC	CASSQTGQGLWYEQYF
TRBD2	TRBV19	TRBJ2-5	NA	TGTGCCAGTAGCCGCACTAGCGGGGGGCATGAAGAGACCCAGTACTTC	CASSRTSGGHEETQYF
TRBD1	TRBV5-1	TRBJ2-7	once	TGCGCCAGCAGCCCTACAGGGGCGAGCTCCTACGAGCAGTACTTC	CASSPTGASSYEQYF
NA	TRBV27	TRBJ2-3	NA	TGTGCCAGCAGTTTAGCGGGGGCCACAGATACGCAGTATTTT	CASSLAGATDTQYF
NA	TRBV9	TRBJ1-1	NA	TGTGCCAGCAGCCCTCGGGGAGTCATGAACACTGAAGCTTTCTTT	CASSPRGVMNTEAFF
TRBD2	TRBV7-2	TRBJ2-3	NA	TGTGCCAGCAGCTTAGAGGCTAGCGGACCAGATACGCAGTATTTT	CASSLEASGPDTQYF
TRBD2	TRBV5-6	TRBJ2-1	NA	TGTGCCAGCAGCTTGAGGGGAACTAGCGGGGGGAGATACAATGAGCAGTTCTTC	CASSLRGTSGGRYNEQFF
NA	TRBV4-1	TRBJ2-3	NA	TGCGCCAGCAGCCAAGTAGCCCTCCGGGTGACTAGGGCAGATACGCAGTATTTT	CASSQVALRVTRADTQYF
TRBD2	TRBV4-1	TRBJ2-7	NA	TGCGCCAGCAGCCAAGGTCTGCTAGCGGGCTCCTACGAGCAGTACTTC	CASSQGLLAGSYEQYF
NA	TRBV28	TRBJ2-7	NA	TGTGCCAGCAGTTTAGGTAGGAGGTCCCCCACCTACGAGCAGTACTTC	CASSLGRRSPTYEQYF
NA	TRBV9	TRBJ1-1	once	TGTGCCAGCAGCGTAGTGATCGAGTCTGAAGCTTTCTTT	CASSVVIESEAFF
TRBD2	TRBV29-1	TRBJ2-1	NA	TGCAGCGTCGGGACTAGCGGGGGGGCTGGCAGAGAGCAGTTCTTC	CSVGTSGGAGREQFF
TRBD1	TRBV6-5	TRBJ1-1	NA	TGTGCCAGTCTGACAGGGGGCCTGTCTGAAGCTTTCTTT	CASLTGGLSEAFF
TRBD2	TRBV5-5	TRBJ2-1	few	TGTGCCAGCAGCTTGGGGCTAGCGGCCTACAATGAGCAGTTCTTC	CASSLGLAAYNEQFF
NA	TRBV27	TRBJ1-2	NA	TGTGCCAGCAGTTCCCAGGGAGGGACCTATGGCTACACCTTC	CASSSQGGTYGYTF
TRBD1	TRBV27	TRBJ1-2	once	TGTGCCAGCAGACCCGGGACAGGGGGTGGCTACACCTTC	CASRPGTGGGYTF
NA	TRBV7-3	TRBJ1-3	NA	TGTGCCAGCAGCCTCCAAGGGGGGGATGGAAACACCATATATTTT	CASSLQGGDGNTIYF
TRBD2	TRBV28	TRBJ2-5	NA	TGTGCCAGCAGTTTTAGCGGGAGGGGTTATCAAGAGACCCAGTACTTC	CASSFSGRGYQETQYF
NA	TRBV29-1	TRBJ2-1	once	TGCAGCGTTGGTAATAGCTTGTACTCCTACAATGAGCAGTTCTTC	CSVGNSLYSYNEQFF
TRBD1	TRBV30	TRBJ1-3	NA	TGTGCCTCCGCCTTGACAGGGACTGGAAACACCATATATTTT	CASALTGTGNTIYF
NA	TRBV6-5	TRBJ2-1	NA	TGTGCCGCTGGGGGGTTCCAAAGTTACAATGAGCAGTTCTTC	CAAGGFQSYNEQFF
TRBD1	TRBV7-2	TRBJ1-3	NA	TGTGCCAGCAGCTATGAGATGACAGGGGGCTATGGGGGAAACACCATATATTTT	CASSYEMTGGYGGNTIYF
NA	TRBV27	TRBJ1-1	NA	TGTGCCAGCAGTGGACGAGGGATGGGCACTGAAGCTTTCTTT	CASSGRGMGTEAFF
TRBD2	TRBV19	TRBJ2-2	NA	TGTGCCAGCCCCAAGCGGGACCGGACCGGGGAGCTGTTTTTT	CASPKRDRTGELFF
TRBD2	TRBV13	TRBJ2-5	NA	TGTGCCAGCAGCTCGTTCTCGCGGGGGGCGGGGGAGACCCAGTACTTC	CASSSFSRGAGETQYF